These 23 T cell receptor beta chains originate from one sample sequenced in a study of cytomegalovirus exposure and HLA in healthy donors. Primers included in the PCR were 60 Vbeta and 13 Jbeta primers. Profiling relied on immunoSEQ multiplex PCR, and the TCRdb table lists in-frame clones only, not all of them. The sample records roughly 130,000 clones, about three quarters being singletons. The specimen was PBMCs. The receptors originated from a human donor in good health.

The rearrangement uses TRBV6-6 and TRBJ2-1, with 11 bases identical to TRBD2. The CDR3 spans 14 residues. Per the germline V gene, CDR1 is MNHNY and CDR2 is SVGAGI (reference sequence). Trimming removed 8 bases from V and 5 bases from J; junction bases left unmatched: 5. The CDR3 nucleotides read TGTGCCAGCGACCTAGCGGGGGGCCACAATGAGCAGTTCTTC. Translating gives CASDLAGGHNEQFF.

The chain is built from TRBV21-1 and TRBJ1-1. TRBV21-1 is a recognized pseudogene. This CDR3 has 15 amino acids. CDR3 region: CASRRGRSKDTEAFF. CDR3 nucleotide sequence: TGTGCCAGCAGGCGTGGGAGATCAAAGGACACTGAAGCTTTCTTT.

In this sample, this clone turned up a few times. The chain couples TRBV14 to TRBJ2-3; 7 nucleotides line up with TRBD2. V gave up 2 bases and J gave up 0 bases; unmatched junction bases: 8. Per germline, CDR1 SGHDN and CDR2 FVKESK. CDR3 length: 17 residues. CDR3 loop: CASSQLVAGPSTDTQYF. The CDR3 DNA is TGTGCCAGCAGCCAACTGGTAGCGGGTCCCAGCACAGATACGCAGTATTTT.

The chain links TRBV7-3 to TRBJ2-5; tentative D call: TRBD2 (6 bases). The CDR3 totals 14 residues. Germline-derived CDR1 and CDR2 are SGHTA and FQGTGA. V was shortened by 4 bases and J by 5 bases, with 14 bases between the two germline ends. The CDR3 DNA reads TGTGCCAGCAGCTGGGGGAGGAGGTGGGAGACCCAGTACTTC. Amino acids: CASSWGRRWETQYF.

The table lists this clone with a few counts. This sequence joins TRBV9 and TRBJ2-7, with 7 bases matching TRBD2. V trimming: 2 bases; J trimming: 3 bases; junction bases outside the gene matches: 8. The CDR3 spans 15 residues. From germline, CDR1 is SGDLS and CDR2 YYNGEE. CDR3: CASSVNSGASYEQYF. Here the CDR3 DNA reads TGTGCCAGCAGCGTTAACAGCGGGGCCAGCTACGAGCAGTACTTC.

The rearrangement joins TRBV28 to TRBJ2-7; 11 nucleotides match TRBD1. Germline CDR1 is MDHEN and CDR2 is SYDVKM. The CDR3 totals 14 residues. J lost 6 bases, V lost 6 bases, and 7 bases had no gene match. In nucleotides, the CDR3 is TGTGCCAGCAGGCCCCCGGGACAGGGGGGCGAGCAGTACTTC. It translates to CASRPPGQGGEQYF.

This clone was counted between two and nine times. The chain carries TRBV21-1 and TRBJ2-7; no DNA check was done on the table's D call, TRBD1. TRBV21-1 is a known pseudogene. This CDR3 has 15 residues. Here the CDR3 reads CASSKGQGSLYEQYF. In DNA, the CDR3 is TGTGCCAGCAGCAAAGGCCAGGGCAGTCTTTACGAGCAGTACTTC.

The table lists this clone with a few counts. The chain joins TRBV4-2 to TRBJ1-5; no definite D call. V lost 5 bases to trimming and J lost 0 bases, with 11 bases between them. Germline CDR1 LGHNA, CDR2 YNFKEQ. CDR3 size: 15 residues. The CDR3 here is CASSSLEYSNQPQHF. CDR3 in DNA: TGTGCCAGCAGCAGCCTAGAATATAGCAATCAGCCCCAGCATTTT.

This clone was seen more than once but under ten times. V is TRBV7-6 and J is TRBJ1-5; 7 nucleotides align to TRBD1. Looked up from germline, CDR1 is SGHVS and CDR2 is FNYEAQ. J gave up 3 bases and V 6 bases, and 5 bases lay outside the gene matches. The CDR3 loop spans 14 amino acids. CDR3: CASRAGGINQPQHF. For the CDR3, the DNA is TGTGCCAGCAGAGCAGGGGGGATCAATCAGCCCCAGCATTTT.

V and J are TRBV6-1 and TRBJ2-3; 8 nucleotides match TRBD2. CDR1 and CDR2 from the germline V gene are MNHNS and SASEGT. J lost 2 bases, V lost 5 bases, and 3 bases had no gene match. The CDR3 covers 14 residues. The CDR3 loop reads CASSSGGFTDTQYF. The CDR3 coding sequence is TGTGCCAGCAGTAGCGGGGGATTCACAGATACGCAGTATTTT.

This chain joins TRBV5-4 and TRBJ2-3; tentative D call: TRBD1 (5 bases). The length of the CDR3 is 12 residues. CDR1 and CDR2 (germline): SGHNT, YYREEE (reference sequence). Trimming shortened V by 10 bases and J by 8 bases, and 17 bases separated the two germline ends. CDR3 sequence: CAARPQGGTQYF. The CDR3 DNA follows: TGTGCCGCCAGACCCCAGGGCGGTACGCAGTATTTT.

This clone was counted a single time. The J gene is TRBJ1-3, the V gene TRBV19; D is uncertain. Between the trimmed V and J ends, which lost 6 bases and 2 bases, there was a span of 11 bases. In germline, CDR1 is LNHDA, CDR2 SQIVND (reference sequence). The CDR3 consists of 14 residues. The DNA for the CDR3 is TGTGCCAGTAGACCATACACGACTGGAAACACCATATATTTT. This encodes CASRPYTTGNTIYF.

This clone was found a few times. The chain carries TRBV4-3 and TRBJ1-2, with a weak D call TRBD1 (6 bases). This CDR3 comprises 18 residues. V was pared by 0 bases and J by 3 bases, with 20 bases between. Germline V gene data show CDR1 as LGHNA and CDR2 as YSLEER. This CDR3 is CASSQDGAGVRYHYGYTF. In DNA form, the CDR3 reads TGCGCCAGCAGCCAAGATGGGGCAGGGGTACGGTATCACTATGGCTACACCTTC.

The J gene is TRBJ1-2, the V gene TRBV7-2, with 8 bases fitting TRBD1. CDR1 SGHTA and CDR2 FQGNSA come from the germline V gene. The CDR3 extends over 15 amino acids. The V and J ends lost 1 base and 4 bases, in that order; junction bases with no gene match: 5. CDR3 sequence reads: CASSLGPGGAYGYTF. CDR3 nucleotide sequence: TGTGCCAGCAGCTTAGGTCCAGGGGGCGCCTATGGCTACACCTTC.

As for this clone: An end of the junction does not agree with germline; a read error may underlie this. The same CDR3 is also encoded by other DNA sequences in this sample. DNA for the CDR3: TGCGCCAGCAGCTTGGAGGTACGGGACACAGGAAACACCATATATTTT. Translating it yields CASSLEVRDTGNTIYF. The chain is built from TRBV5-4 and TRBJ1-3, with a possible D match to TRBD1 (6 bases). CDR1 is SGHNT, CDR2 YYREEE, per germline (reference sequence). This CDR3 comprises 16 residues.

The V call is TRBV4-2, the J call TRBJ1-4, with 11 bases matching TRBD1. The CDR3 has 16 amino acids. CDR1 and CDR2 from the germline V gene are LGHNA and YNFKEQ. Unmatched junction bases numbered 8, after V lost 0 bases and J lost 11 bases. CDR3 amino acids: CASSQEMGTGGWKLFF. The CDR3 nucleotides are TGTGCCAGCAGCCAAGAAATGGGGACAGGGGGTTGGAAACTGTTTTTT.

This clone was found once. The chain couples TRBV30 to TRBJ1-5; 9 positions agree with TRBD1. Germline CDR1 GTSNPN, CDR2 SVGIG (reference sequence). The CDR3 loop spans 14 amino acids. V shed 3 bases, J shed 4 bases, and the junction held 4 bases outside the gene matches. The CDR3 sequence: CAWRSGTGNQPQHF. CDR3 nucleotide sequence: TGTGCCTGGAGGTCAGGGACAGGGAATCAGCCCCAGCATTTT.

The chain carries TRBV4-2 and TRBJ2-3; tentative D call: TRBD1 (6 bases). The CDR3 sequence is 15 residues long. V lost 0 bases and J lost 2, with 9 bases in between. Germline CDR1 is LGHNA and CDR2 is YNFKEQ. For the CDR3, the DNA is TGTGCCAGCAGCCAAGATTGGGACAACACAGATACGCAGTATTTT. It is translated as CASSQDWDNTDTQYF.

J is TRBJ2-3 and V is TRBV10-3, with D maybe TRBD2 (7 bases). Trimming removed 5 bases from V and 2 bases from J, with 17 bases in between. The CDR3 spans 16 residues. The germline CDR1 and CDR2 sequences are ENHRY and SYGVKD. CDR3 region: CAISTTKRGATDTQYF. In DNA form, the CDR3 reads TGTGCCATCAGTACCACTAAACGGGGGGCCACAGATACGCAGTATTTT.

The V and J genes are TRBV9 and TRBJ2-5, with TRBD2 matching 11 bases. Trimming took 3 bases from V and 0 from J; bases not matched to a gene: 1. Germline V CDR1 and CDR2: SGDLS, YYNGEE. This CDR3 has 15 amino acids. CDR3 in DNA: TGTGCCAGCAGCGCGGGACTAGCGGACCAAGAGACCCAGTACTTC. It translates to CASSAGLADQETQYF.

The rearrangement uses TRBV6-5 and TRBJ2-7; D is unresolved. Germline V gene data show CDR1 as MNHEY and CDR2 as SVGAGI. This CDR3 comprises 13 residues. Trimming shortened V by 7 bases and J by 2 bases, and 12 bases separated the two germline ends. Written as DNA, the CDR3 is TGTGCCAGCACTAATCCCGGTACCTACGAGCAGTACTTC. Its translation is CASTNPGTYEQYF.

The J gene is TRBJ1-6, the V gene TRBV19; 10 bases are shared with TRBD1. The CDR3 is 15 residues long. V was pared by 6 bases and J by 6 bases, with 5 bases of the junction left unmatched. Germline CDR1 reads LNHDA; CDR2 reads SQIVND (reference sequence). CDR3 in amino acids: CASRRDRGSNSPLHF. CDR3 DNA sequence: TGTGCCAGTAGGAGGGACAGGGGCTCTAATTCACCCCTCCACTTT.

This sequence joins TRBV28 and TRBJ1-1; D may be TRBD1 (5 bases). The CDR3 contains 13 residues. V was cut by 7 bases and J by 1 base, with 10 bases left in between. CDR1 MDHEN and CDR2 SYDVKM come from the germline V gene. CDR3 protein: CASTRQRNTEAFF. Here the CDR3 DNA reads TGTGCCAGCACCCGACAGAGGAACACTGAAGCTTTCTTT.